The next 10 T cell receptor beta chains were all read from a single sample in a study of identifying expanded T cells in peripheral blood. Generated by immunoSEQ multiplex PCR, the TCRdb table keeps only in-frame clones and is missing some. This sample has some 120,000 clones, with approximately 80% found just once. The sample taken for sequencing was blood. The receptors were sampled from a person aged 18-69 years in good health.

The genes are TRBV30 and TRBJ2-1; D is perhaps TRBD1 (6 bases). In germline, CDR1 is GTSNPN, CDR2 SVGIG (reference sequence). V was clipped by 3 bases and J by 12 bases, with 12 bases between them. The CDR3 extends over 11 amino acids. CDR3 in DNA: TGTGCCTGGAGCCCTACAGGGAGGCAGTTCTTC. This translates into CAWSPTGRQFF. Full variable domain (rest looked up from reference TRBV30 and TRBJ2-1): SQTIHQWPATLVQPVGSPLSLECTVEGTSNPNLYWYRQAAGRGLQLLFYSVGIGQISSEVPQNLSASRPQDRQFILSSKKLLLSDSGFYLCAWSPTGRQFFGPGTRLTVL.

The CDR3 coding sequence is TGTGCCAGCAGGGCAACGGGGTTTATCCACCACATGGGAGCTTTCTTT. Translating it yields CASRATGFIHHMGAFF. The rearrangement joins TRBV27 to TRBJ1-1; D remains unclear. Germline CDR1 and CDR2: MNHEY and SMNVEV (reference sequence). V lost 6 bases to trimming and J lost 10 bases, with 27 bases between them. This CDR3 has 16 amino acids.

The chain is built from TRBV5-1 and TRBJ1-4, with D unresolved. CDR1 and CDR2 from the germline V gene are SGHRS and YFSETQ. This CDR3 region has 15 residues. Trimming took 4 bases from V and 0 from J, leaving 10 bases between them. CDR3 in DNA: TGCGCCAGCAGCCGGCTGACTGCAACTAATGAAAAACTGTTTTTT. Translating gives CASSRLTATNEKLFF.

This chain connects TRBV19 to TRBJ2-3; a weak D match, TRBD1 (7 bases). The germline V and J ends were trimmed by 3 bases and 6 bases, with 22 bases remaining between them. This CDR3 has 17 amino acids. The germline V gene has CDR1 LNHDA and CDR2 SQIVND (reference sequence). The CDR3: CASSMMGAGGRLDTQYF. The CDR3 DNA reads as TGTGCCAGTAGTATGATGGGAGCAGGGGGGCGATTGGATACGCAGTATTTT.

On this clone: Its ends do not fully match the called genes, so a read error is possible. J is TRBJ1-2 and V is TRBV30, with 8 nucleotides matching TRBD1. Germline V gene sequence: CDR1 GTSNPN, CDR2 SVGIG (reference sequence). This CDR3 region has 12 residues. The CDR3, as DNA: TGTGCCTGGAGTGTTGGACAGGGCCAGGGACGCTTC. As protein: CAWSVGQGQGRF.

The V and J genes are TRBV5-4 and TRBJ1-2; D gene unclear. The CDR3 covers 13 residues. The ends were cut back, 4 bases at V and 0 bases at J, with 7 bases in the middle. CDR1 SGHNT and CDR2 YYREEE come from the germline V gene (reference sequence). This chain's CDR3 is CASSPSANYGYTF. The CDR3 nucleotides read TGTGCCAGCAGCCCCAGCGCTAACTATGGCTACACCTTC.

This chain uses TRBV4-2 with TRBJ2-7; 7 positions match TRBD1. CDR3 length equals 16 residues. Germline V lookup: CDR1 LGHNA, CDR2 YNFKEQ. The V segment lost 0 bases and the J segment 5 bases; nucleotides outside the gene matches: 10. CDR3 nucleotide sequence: TGTGCCAGCAGCCAAGATAGCCAGGGGGAGTTGCACGAGCAGTACTTC. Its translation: CASSQDSQGELHEQYF.

The CDR3 here is CASSDGQGNNEQFF. The CDR3 DNA reads TGTGCCAGCAGTGATGGACAGGGTAACAATGAGCAGTTCTTC. V and J are TRBV2 and TRBJ2-1; 8 bases align to TRBD1. Per the germline V gene, CDR1 is SNHLY and CDR2 is FYNNEI. This CDR3 has 14 amino acids. J lost 5 bases, V lost 3 bases, and 3 bases had no gene match.

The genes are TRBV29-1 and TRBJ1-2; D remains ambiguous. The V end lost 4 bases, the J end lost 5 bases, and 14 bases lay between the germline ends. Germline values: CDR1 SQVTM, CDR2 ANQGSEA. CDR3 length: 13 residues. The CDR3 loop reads CSVVSSGIYGYTF. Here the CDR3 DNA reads TGCAGCGTTGTATCCAGTGGGATATATGGCTACACCTTC.

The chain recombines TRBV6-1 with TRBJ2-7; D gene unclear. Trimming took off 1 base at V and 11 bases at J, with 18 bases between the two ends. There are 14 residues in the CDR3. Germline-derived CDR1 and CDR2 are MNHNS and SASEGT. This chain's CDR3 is CASSEVGRPSSKYF. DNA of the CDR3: TGTGCCAGCAGTGAAGTCGGAAGACCGTCTAGTAAGTACTTC.